Listed below are T cell receptor beta chains from one sample, sequenced in a study of CXCR3 chemokines and chemotherapy response in bladder cancer. TCRdb fed the PCR reads into MiXCR, producing one record per CDR3 protein. The sample includes approximately 8,300 distinct CDR3 sequences, 23% of them seen just once. The specimen was taken from a patient whose treatment included neoadjuvant chemotherapy. The receptors here all came from a human donor with bladder cancer that did not respond to neoadjuvant chemotherapy. CDR3s include the opening cysteine and the closing phenylalanine or tryptophan. Each record gives: V gene, D gene, J gene, clone size, CDR3 DNA, CDR3 protein. D genes are given only for firm matches. Clone size is given for some rows only: seen once, a few or many times, or a class if the clone is expanded.

v_call: TRBV10-3
d_call: TRBD1
j_call: TRBJ2-1
clone_size: medium-sized
cdr3_nt: TGTGCCATCAAGAACAGGGGTTACAATGAGCAGTTCTTC
cdr3_aa: CAIKNRGYNEQFF

v_call: TRBV5-4
d_call: -
j_call: TRBJ1-5
clone_size: -
cdr3_nt: TGTGCCAGCAGCTCTAACAGGGATCAGCCCCAGCATTTT
cdr3_aa: CASSSNRDQPQHF

v_call: TRBV28
d_call: TRBD2
j_call: TRBJ2-3
clone_size: many
cdr3_nt: TGTGCCAGCAGTTTAGCTAGCGGCACCGCTATTCGCACAGATACGCAGTATTTT
cdr3_aa: CASSLASGTAIRTDTQYF

v_call: TRBV10-2
d_call: -
j_call: TRBJ1-6
clone_size: few
cdr3_nt: TGCGCCAGCAGTTTACAGGGAGCCTCCTATAATTCACCCCTCCACTTT
cdr3_aa: CASSLQGASYNSPLHF

v_call: TRBV19
d_call: TRBD2
j_call: TRBJ2-3
clone_size: -
cdr3_nt: TGTGCCAGTAGTGAACAGGGAGCGGGGGGAGATACGCAGTATTTT
cdr3_aa: CASSEQGAGGDTQYF

v_call: TRBV6-5
d_call: -
j_call: TRBJ1-3
clone_size: medium-sized
cdr3_nt: TGTGCCAGCAGTTACTCTACTCAGGGTCTATTATATTTT
cdr3_aa: CASSYSTQGLLYF

v_call: TRBV7-9
d_call: TRBD1
j_call: TRBJ1-1
clone_size: many
cdr3_nt: TGTGCCAGCAGCCTGTGGGACAGGGGCACTGAAGCTTTCTTT
cdr3_aa: CASSLWDRGTEAFF

v_call: TRBV6-5
d_call: TRBD1
j_call: TRBJ1-5
clone_size: -
cdr3_nt: TGTGCCAGCAGTAAAAGGACAGGGACGGGGAATCAGCCCCAGCATTTT
cdr3_aa: CASSKRTGTGNQPQHF

v_call: TRBV2
d_call: TRBD1
j_call: TRBJ2-4
clone_size: many
cdr3_nt: TGTGCCAGCAGTCCGTTAACAGGGGGCGGGCGGCAAGGTGCCAAAAACATTCAGTACTTC
cdr3_aa: CASSPLTGGGRQGAKNIQYF

v_call: TRBV7-2
d_call: -
j_call: TRBJ2-1
clone_size: medium-sized
cdr3_nt: TGTGCCAGCAGCTTATGGGCGTCGGATTACAATGAGCAGTTCTTC
cdr3_aa: CASSLWASDYNEQFF

v_call: TRBV5-6
d_call: -
j_call: TRBJ2-6
clone_size: many
cdr3_nt: TGTGCCAGCAGCTTTTCCCCTTCCACTGGGGCCAACGTCCTGACTTTC
cdr3_aa: CASSFSPSTGANVLTF

v_call: TRBV5-4
d_call: TRBD1
j_call: TRBJ2-1
clone_size: many
cdr3_nt: TGTGCCAGCAACCTGGACAGGAAAGACAATGAGCAGTTCTTC
cdr3_aa: CASNLDRKDNEQFF

v_call: TRBV7-2
d_call: -
j_call: TRBJ1-1
clone_size: medium-sized
cdr3_nt: TGTGCCAGCAGCTTAGTGACGGGGCTCACTGAAGCTTTCTTT
cdr3_aa: CASSLVTGLTEAFF

v_call: TRBV6-6
d_call: TRBD1
j_call: TRBJ2-3
clone_size: -
cdr3_nt: TGTGCCAGCAGCTGGGGTTCGGGACAGGGTCAGGAAGATACGCAGTATTTT
cdr3_aa: CASSWGSGQGQEDTQYF

v_call: TRBV15
d_call: TRBD1
j_call: TRBJ2-3
clone_size: medium-sized
cdr3_nt: TGTGCCACCAGCAGAGACCGGGGACAGGGCCCAGATACGCAGTATTTT
cdr3_aa: CATSRDRGQGPDTQYF

v_call: TRBV6-1
d_call: -
j_call: TRBJ2-1
clone_size: medium-sized
cdr3_nt: TGTGCCGCTCGTCCTGACTACAATGAGCAGTTCTTC
cdr3_aa: CAARPDYNEQFF

v_call: TRBV6-5
d_call: TRBD2
j_call: TRBJ2-7
clone_size: once
cdr3_nt: TGTGCCAGCAGCTCCGGGACTAGCGGGGGGTCCTACGAGCAGTACTTC
cdr3_aa: CASSSGTSGGSYEQYF

v_call: TRBV25-1
d_call: -
j_call: TRBJ1-1
clone_size: -
cdr3_nt: TGTGCCAGCAGTGAATTTGACAGCCTAGGGACTGAAGCTTTCTTT
cdr3_aa: CASSEFDSLGTEAFF

v_call: TRBV7-3
d_call: -
j_call: TRBJ2-3
clone_size: many
cdr3_nt: TGTGCCAGCAGCCCTGCTGAGGGCCGTACGCAGTATTTT
cdr3_aa: CASSPAEGRTQYF

v_call: TRBV19
d_call: TRBD2
j_call: TRBJ2-5
clone_size: medium-sized
cdr3_nt: TGTGCCAGTAGTATGGGGACTAGTGGGGAGACCCAGTACTTC
cdr3_aa: CASSMGTSGETQYF

v_call: TRBV7-2
d_call: -
j_call: TRBJ1-2
clone_size: medium-sized
cdr3_nt: TGTGCCAGCAGCTTAGTGTCGACCGGGGGCTACACCTTC
cdr3_aa: CASSLVSTGGYTF

v_call: TRBV18
d_call: TRBD1
j_call: TRBJ1-4
clone_size: medium-sized
cdr3_nt: TGTGCCAGCTCACCAAGGGGACAGGGGACGGAAAAACTGTTTTTT
cdr3_aa: CASSPRGQGTEKLFF

v_call: TRBV12-3/TRBV12-4
d_call: TRBD2
j_call: TRBJ2-3
clone_size: many
cdr3_nt: TGTGCCAGCAGCCGCGGACTAGCGAGCACAGATACGCAGTATTTT
cdr3_aa: CASSRGLASTDTQYF

v_call: TRBV7-2
d_call: TRBD1
j_call: TRBJ2-7
clone_size: many
cdr3_nt: TGTGCCAGCAGCTTAGTGTGGACAGGGTACGAGCAGTACTTC
cdr3_aa: CASSLVWTGYEQYF

v_call: TRBV5-6
d_call: -
j_call: TRBJ1-2
clone_size: many
cdr3_nt: TGTGCCAGCAGCTCCCAGTTCCTTTATGGCTACACCTTC
cdr3_aa: CASSSQFLYGYTF

v_call: TRBV20-1
d_call: TRBD1
j_call: TRBJ1-2
clone_size: many
cdr3_nt: TGCAGTGCTGCCCAGGGACAGGAGATCGGCTACACCTTC
cdr3_aa: CSAAQGQEIGYTF

v_call: TRBV19
d_call: -
j_call: TRBJ2-4
clone_size: medium-sized
cdr3_nt: TGTGCCAGTAATGGGGGCTTCCTAGCCAAAAACATTCAGTACTTC
cdr3_aa: CASNGGFLAKNIQYF

v_call: TRBV24-1
d_call: -
j_call: TRBJ2-3
clone_size: medium-sized
cdr3_nt: TGTGCCGCGGGGAACGCAGATACGCAGTATTTT
cdr3_aa: CAAGNADTQYF

v_call: TRBV18
d_call: -
j_call: TRBJ2-1
clone_size: medium-sized
cdr3_nt: TGTGCCAGCTCACCTAGGGTCAGAGACAATGAGCAGTTCTTC
cdr3_aa: CASSPRVRDNEQFF

v_call: TRBV20-1
d_call: TRBD1
j_call: TRBJ1-1
clone_size: few
cdr3_nt: TGCAGTGCTGGGGGACAGGGAGGTACTGAAGCTTTCTTT
cdr3_aa: CSAGGQGGTEAFF

v_call: TRBV7-9
d_call: TRBD2
j_call: TRBJ2-5
clone_size: many
cdr3_nt: TGTGCCAGCGGGGGGGTTCAAGAGACCCAGTACTTC
cdr3_aa: CASGGVQETQYF

v_call: TRBV6-5
d_call: -
j_call: TRBJ2-3
clone_size: many
cdr3_nt: TGTGCCAGCAGTTTAAACAGGGACCCAGATACGCAGTATTTT
cdr3_aa: CASSLNRDPDTQYF

v_call: TRBV28
d_call: -
j_call: TRBJ1-1
clone_size: -
cdr3_nt: TGTGCCAGCAGTTTAGGGATAGACCGAGGCCCTGAAGCTTTCTTT
cdr3_aa: CASSLGIDRGPEAFF

v_call: TRBV12-3/TRBV12-4
d_call: TRBD1
j_call: TRBJ1-1
clone_size: many
cdr3_nt: TGTGCCAGCAGCCGCGCCGACAGGGTGACTGAAGCTTTCTTT
cdr3_aa: CASSRADRVTEAFF

v_call: TRBV5-4
d_call: TRBD1
j_call: TRBJ1-4
clone_size: many
cdr3_nt: TGTGCCAGCAGCCCGCGGGACAGGGGTGAAAAACTGTTTTTT
cdr3_aa: CASSPRDRGEKLFF

v_call: TRBV27
d_call: -
j_call: TRBJ2-1
clone_size: many
cdr3_nt: TGTGCCAGCAGTACGGGACTTACGGGACAGAACAATGAGCAGTTCTTC
cdr3_aa: CASSTGLTGQNNEQFF

v_call: TRBV2
d_call: TRBD1
j_call: TRBJ1-4
clone_size: many
cdr3_nt: TGTGCCAGCAGTGAAGGAGGGACAGCGAATGAAAAACTGTTTTTT
cdr3_aa: CASSEGGTANEKLFF

v_call: TRBV7-2
d_call: -
j_call: TRBJ2-5
clone_size: medium-sized
cdr3_nt: TGTGCCAGCAAAACCTACGGGGAGACCCAGTACTTC
cdr3_aa: CASKTYGETQYF

v_call: TRBV7-2
d_call: -
j_call: TRBJ1-5
clone_size: medium-sized
cdr3_nt: TGTGCCAGCAGCTTGGGACGGGGGCAGCCCCAGCATTTT
cdr3_aa: CASSLGRGQPQHF

v_call: TRBV15
d_call: TRBD1
j_call: TRBJ2-3
clone_size: -
cdr3_nt: TGTGCCACCAGCAGAGACCGGGGACAGGGTCAGGAAGATACGCAGTATTTT
cdr3_aa: CATSRDRGQGQEDTQYF

v_call: TRBV9
d_call: TRBD2
j_call: TRBJ2-5
clone_size: few
cdr3_nt: TGTGCCAGCAGCTCTCAGGCGGGGGGGGGTTCGGAGACCCAGTACTTC
cdr3_aa: CASSSQAGGGSETQYF

v_call: TRBV5-4
d_call: TRBD1
j_call: TRBJ1-5
clone_size: -
cdr3_nt: TGTGCCAGCAGCAGGGACAGGGGGCAAGAGACCCAGCATTTT
cdr3_aa: CASSRDRGQETQHF

v_call: TRBV20-1
d_call: -
j_call: TRBJ2-2
clone_size: many
cdr3_nt: TGCAGTGCTAGAGATGGCGGGGCCCCGAACACCGGGGAGCTGTTTTTT
cdr3_aa: CSARDGGAPNTGELFF

v_call: TRBV7-2
d_call: TRBD2
j_call: TRBJ2-3
clone_size: -
cdr3_nt: TGTGCCAGCAGCGGGGGGGGTTCGACGGGCACAGATACGCAGTATTTT
cdr3_aa: CASSGGGSTGTDTQYF

v_call: TRBV18
d_call: -
j_call: TRBJ1-1
clone_size: medium-sized
cdr3_nt: TGTGCCAGCTCACCACCGGCAGGCGGTTTGACTGAAGCTTTCTTT
cdr3_aa: CASSPPAGGLTEAFF

v_call: TRBV30
d_call: -
j_call: TRBJ1-6
clone_size: many
cdr3_nt: TGTGCCTGGAGCGTCAGGAGCTCCTATAATTCACCCCTCCACTTT
cdr3_aa: CAWSVRSSYNSPLHF

v_call: TRBV7-9
d_call: -
j_call: TRBJ1-1
clone_size: medium-sized
cdr3_nt: TGTGCCAGCTCACCAGCCCGGGGGCAGAACACTGAAGCTTTCTTT
cdr3_aa: CASSPARGQNTEAFF

v_call: TRBV7-9
d_call: TRBD2
j_call: TRBJ2-7
clone_size: many
cdr3_nt: TGTGCCAGCAGCTTAGGAGCGGGGGCTTACGAGCAGTACTTC
cdr3_aa: CASSLGAGAYEQYF

v_call: TRBV28
d_call: -
j_call: TRBJ1-6
clone_size: -
cdr3_nt: TGTGCCAGCAGTTTTCCTTGGGGACATTCCAATTCACCCCTCCACTTT
cdr3_aa: CASSFPWGHSNSPLHF

v_call: TRBV6-2/TRBV6-3
d_call: -
j_call: TRBJ1-2
clone_size: -
cdr3_nt: TGTGCCAGCAGTTACTCCCAGCGGGGGCCCGGGGGTATGGGCTACACCTTC
cdr3_aa: CASSYSQRGPGGMGYTF

v_call: TRBV20-1
d_call: TRBD1
j_call: TRBJ1-6
clone_size: many
cdr3_nt: TGCAGTGCTTACAGGGGGCCAGATAATTCACCCCTCCACTTT
cdr3_aa: CSAYRGPDNSPLHF

v_call: TRBV7-9
d_call: TRBD1
j_call: TRBJ2-1
clone_size: medium-sized
cdr3_nt: TGTGCCAGCAGCTTAACTAGACAGGGGCTGACCTACAATGAGCAGTTCTTC
cdr3_aa: CASSLTRQGLTYNEQFF

v_call: TRBV24-1
d_call: TRBD2
j_call: TRBJ2-5
clone_size: medium-sized
cdr3_nt: TGTGCCAGCGGGGGGGGCCAAGAGACCCAGTACTTC
cdr3_aa: CASGGGQETQYF

v_call: TRBV6-1
d_call: -
j_call: TRBJ1-1
clone_size: medium-sized
cdr3_nt: TGTGCCAGCTCCTGGAGGACCGTATCTGAAGCTTTCTTT
cdr3_aa: CASSWRTVSEAFF

v_call: TRBV6-1
d_call: TRBD2
j_call: TRBJ2-5
clone_size: medium-sized
cdr3_nt: TGTGCCAGCTACACTAGCGGGGGTCAAGAGACCCAGTACTTC
cdr3_aa: CASYTSGGQETQYF

v_call: TRBV19
d_call: TRBD1
j_call: TRBJ2-7
clone_size: many
cdr3_nt: TGTGCCAGTAGCGAACAGGGGATCACCTACGAGCAGTACTTC
cdr3_aa: CASSEQGITYEQYF

v_call: TRBV7-9
d_call: -
j_call: TRBJ1-5
clone_size: many
cdr3_nt: TGTGCCAGCAGTAAGACAGGTGGGGGCAATCAGCCCCAGCATTTT
cdr3_aa: CASSKTGGGNQPQHF

v_call: TRBV2
d_call: -
j_call: TRBJ1-2
clone_size: many
cdr3_nt: TGTGCCAGCAGCCCTAGGGAGGGTGACTATGGCTACACCTTC
cdr3_aa: CASSPREGDYGYTF

v_call: TRBV28
d_call: -
j_call: TRBJ1-1
clone_size: medium-sized
cdr3_nt: TGTGCCAGCAGCATGGGGGGTAGCACTGAAGCTTTCTTT
cdr3_aa: CASSMGGSTEAFF